The 2 T cell receptor beta chains below come from one sample, sequenced in a study of blood T cell repertoires in COVID-19. This table comes from immunoSEQ multiplex PCR, and its TCRdb copy is limited to in-frame clones, with some not included. The sample has some 30,000 clones, approximately 85% seen once. Sequencing was performed on peripheral blood. Receptor source: an elderly woman with COVID-19, enrolled during active disease.

V and J are TRBV5-1 and TRBJ1-3; D remains ambiguous. CDR1 is SGHRS and CDR2 is YFSETQ in the germline V gene. This CDR3 has 16 residues. V gave up 0 bases and J gave up 0 bases, with 10 bases separating them. The CDR3 here is CASSLGGSSSGNTIYF. As DNA, the CDR3 is TGCGCCAGCAGCTTGGGAGGTAGTAGCTCTGGAAACACCATATATTTT.

The chain links TRBV6-5 to TRBJ2-1; 10 bases are shared with TRBD1. The V and J ends lost 6 bases and 4 bases, in that order; junction bases with no gene match: 6. The CDR3 consists of 15 residues. Germline V gene sequence: CDR1 MNHEY, CDR2 SVGAGI. The CDR3 reads CASRPRTGGYNEQFF. DNA of the CDR3: TGTGCCAGCAGACCAAGGACAGGGGGTTACAATGAGCAGTTCTTC.